These T cell receptor beta chains were read from a single sample in a study of T cell responses to AZD1222 COVID-19 vaccine. TCRdb's table, derived via immunoSEQ multiplex PCR, lists solely in-frame clones and lacks some. The data hold roughly 120,000 clones, with roughly 90% observed a single time. Source: peripheral blood, taken on day 0 of AZD1222 vaccination. These receptors came from an adult in good health. CDR3s include the opening cysteine and the closing phenylalanine or tryptophan. A D gene is named only where the DNA matches it firmly. Some rows mark clone size as missing; the rest say once, few, many or name a class of expanded clone.

J	size	D	V	CDR3	DNA
TRBJ1-1	NA	TRBD1	TRBV19	CASSSGQGSWTEAFF	TGTGCCAGTAGTTCGGGACAGGGGTCGTGGACTGAAGCTTTCTTT
TRBJ1-2	few	NA	TRBV2	CASSRPGYGYTF	TGTGCCAGCAGCCGGCCAGGGTACGGCTACACCTTC
TRBJ2-2	NA	TRBD1	TRBV4-3	CASSQAGGGELFF	TGCGCCAGCAGCCAAGCAGGGGGCGGGGAGCTGTTTTTT
TRBJ1-5	NA	NA	TRBV28	CASTDQNQPQHF	TGTGCCAGCACCGACCAAAATCAGCCCCAGCATTTT
TRBJ1-6	NA	NA	TRBV28	CASSSNRWGNGFSPLHF	TGTGCCAGCAGTTCCAACAGGTGGGGTAACGGATTTTCACCCCTCCACTTT
TRBJ1-3	NA	NA	TRBV19	CASRRGDSGNTIYF	TGTGCCAGTAGAAGGGGAGACTCTGGAAACACCATATATTTT
TRBJ2-7	NA	TRBD2	TRBV5-1	CASSLGTSGRAQEQYF	TGCGCCAGCAGCCTGGGGACTAGCGGGAGGGCTCAAGAGCAGTACTTC
TRBJ2-1	NA	TRBD1	TRBV19	CASSIGDRDGEQFF	TGTGCCAGTAGTATAGGGGACAGGGACGGTGAGCAGTTCTTC
TRBJ2-7	NA	NA	TRBV21-1	CASSKGTAYVEQYF	TGTGCCAGCAGCAAAGGGACAGCTTACGTGGAGCAGTACTTC
TRBJ2-5	NA	NA	TRBV28	CASSLEETQYF	TGTGCCAGCAGTTTGGAAGAGACCCAGTACTTC
TRBJ2-1	NA	NA	TRBV7-3	CASSWERGTYNEQFF	TGTGCCAGCAGCTGGGAAAGGGGGACCTACAATGAGCAGTTCTTC
TRBJ2-3	once	TRBD1	TRBV7-3	CASSLRQGAWDTQYF	TGTGCCAGCAGCTTAAGACAGGGGGCGTGGGATACGCAGTATTTT
TRBJ1-2	NA	NA	TRBV9	CASSPDLNYGYTF	TGTGCCAGCAGCCCCGACCTAAACTATGGCTACACCTTC
TRBJ1-1	NA	NA	TRBV6-5	CAARQGPIAEAFF	TGTGCAGCCCGTCAGGGACCTATCGCTGAAGCTTTCTTT
TRBJ1-2	once	NA	TRBV28	CASSGIGQNYGYTF	TGTGCCAGCAGTGGGATAGGGCAGAACTATGGCTACACCTTC
TRBJ1-3	NA	NA	TRBV13	CASSLDAHSGNTIYF	TGTGCCAGCAGCTTAGACGCACACTCTGGAAACACCATATATTTT
TRBJ2-7	NA	NA	TRBV3-1/TRBV3-2	CASSQGTGEQYF	TGTGCCAGCAGCCAAGGGACGGGCGAGCAGTACTTC
TRBJ1-3	NA	NA	TRBV2	CASRENPGIGNTIYF	TGTGCCAGCAGGGAAAATCCTGGTATTGGAAACACCATATATTTT
TRBJ1-6	NA	TRBD1	TRBV6-5	CASRPGQGNSPLHF	TGTGCCAGCAGACCGGGACAGGGAAATTCACCCCTCCACTTT
TRBJ2-7	NA	TRBD1	TRBV11-2	CASSSGTGWLDSYEQYF	TGTGCCAGCAGCTCCGGGACAGGGTGGCTTGACTCCTACGAGCAGTACTTC
TRBJ2-3	NA	TRBD2	TRBV5-5	CASSLDGGRSDTQYF	TGTGCCAGCAGCTTGGACGGGGGGAGGTCAGATACGCAGTATTTT
TRBJ1-5	NA	TRBD1	TRBV5-1	CASSLRPGGREQPQHF	TGCGCCAGCAGCTTGAGGCCAGGGGGCCGGGAACAGCCCCAGCATTTT
TRBJ1-2	once	TRBD1	TRBV5-5	CASRFQGADYGYTF	TGTGCCAGCAGATTTCAGGGGGCGGACTATGGCTACACCTTC
TRBJ1-5	NA	NA	TRBV4-2	CASSLLTGRTQGSNQPQHF	TGTGCCAGCAGCCTTCTGACAGGCAGAACCCAAGGGAGCAATCAGCCCCAGCATTTT
TRBJ1-2	NA	NA	TRBV28	CASSSIRDTINYGYTF	TGTGCCAGCAGTTCTATCCGGGACACAATTAACTATGGCTACACCTTC
TRBJ1-1	once	NA	TRBV10-3	CAISESWTNTEAFF	TGTGCCATCAGTGAGTCGTGGACTAACACTGAAGCTTTCTTT
TRBJ2-2	NA	TRBD2	TRBV7-2	CASSLGSGGLTNTGELFF	TGTGCCAGCAGCTTAGGCAGCGGGGGGCTAACCAACACCGGGGAGCTGTTTTTT